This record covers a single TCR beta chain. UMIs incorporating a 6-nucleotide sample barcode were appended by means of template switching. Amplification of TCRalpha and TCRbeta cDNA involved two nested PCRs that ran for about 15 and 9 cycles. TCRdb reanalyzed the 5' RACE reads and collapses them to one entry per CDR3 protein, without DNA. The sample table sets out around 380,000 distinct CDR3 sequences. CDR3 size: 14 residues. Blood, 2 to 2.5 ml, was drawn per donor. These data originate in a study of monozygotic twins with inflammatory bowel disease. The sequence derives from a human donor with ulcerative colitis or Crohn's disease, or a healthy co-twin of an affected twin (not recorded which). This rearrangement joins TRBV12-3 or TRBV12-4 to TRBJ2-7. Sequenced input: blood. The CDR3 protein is CASSFSQVTYEQYF.